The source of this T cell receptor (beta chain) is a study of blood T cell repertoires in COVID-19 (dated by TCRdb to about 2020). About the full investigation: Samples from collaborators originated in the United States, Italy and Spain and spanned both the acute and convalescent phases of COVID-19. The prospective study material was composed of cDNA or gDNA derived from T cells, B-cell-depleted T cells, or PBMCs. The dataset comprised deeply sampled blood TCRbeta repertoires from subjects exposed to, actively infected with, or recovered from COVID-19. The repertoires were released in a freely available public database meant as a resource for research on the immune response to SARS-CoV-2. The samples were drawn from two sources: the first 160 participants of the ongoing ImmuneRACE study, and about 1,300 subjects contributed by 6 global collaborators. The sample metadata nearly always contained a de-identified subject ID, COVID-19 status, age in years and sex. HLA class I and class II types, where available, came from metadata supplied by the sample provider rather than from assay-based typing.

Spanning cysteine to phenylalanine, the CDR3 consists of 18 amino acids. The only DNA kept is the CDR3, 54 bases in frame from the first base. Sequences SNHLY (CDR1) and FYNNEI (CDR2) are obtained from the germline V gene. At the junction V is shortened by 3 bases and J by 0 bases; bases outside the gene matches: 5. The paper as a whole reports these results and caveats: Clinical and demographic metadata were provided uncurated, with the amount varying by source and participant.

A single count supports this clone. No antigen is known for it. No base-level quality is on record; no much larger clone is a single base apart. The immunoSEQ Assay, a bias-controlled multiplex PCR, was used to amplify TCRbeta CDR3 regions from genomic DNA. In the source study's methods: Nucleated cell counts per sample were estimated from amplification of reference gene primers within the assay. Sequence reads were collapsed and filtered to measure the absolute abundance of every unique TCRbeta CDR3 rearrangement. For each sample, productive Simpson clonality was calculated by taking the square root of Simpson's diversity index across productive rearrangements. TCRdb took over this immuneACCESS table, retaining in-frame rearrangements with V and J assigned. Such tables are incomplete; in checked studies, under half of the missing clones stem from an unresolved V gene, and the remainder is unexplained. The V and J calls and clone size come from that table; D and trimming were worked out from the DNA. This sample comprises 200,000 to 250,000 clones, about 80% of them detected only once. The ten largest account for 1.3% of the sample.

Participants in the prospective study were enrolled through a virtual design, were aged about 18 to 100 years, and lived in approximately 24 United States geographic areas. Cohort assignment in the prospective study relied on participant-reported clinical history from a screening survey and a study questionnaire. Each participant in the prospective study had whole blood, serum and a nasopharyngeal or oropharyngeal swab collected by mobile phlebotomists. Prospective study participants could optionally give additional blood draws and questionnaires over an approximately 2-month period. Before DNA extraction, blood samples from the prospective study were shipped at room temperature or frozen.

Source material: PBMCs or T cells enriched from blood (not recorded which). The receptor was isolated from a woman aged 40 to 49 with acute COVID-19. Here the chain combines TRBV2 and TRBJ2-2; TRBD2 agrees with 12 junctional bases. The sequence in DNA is TGTGCCAGCAGTGACGCTAGCGGGGGGGTGACGAACACCGGGGAGCTGTTTTTT. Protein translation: CASSDASGGVTNTGELFF.